The clone carrying this TCR beta chain was observed a handful of times. The CDR3 totals 14 residues. Trimming took 3 bases from V and 5 from J, leaving 13 bases between them. Per the germline V gene, CDR1 is MDHEN and CDR2 is SYDVKM. Clones were read by immunoSEQ multiplex PCR, and TCRdb kept only the in-frame ones, dropping some. The sample carries hundreds of thousands of clones, 70% to 80% recorded once. The data are from a study of shared T cell receptors in the human thymus. The same sample was also used in a study of human thymus T cells.

Sequencing used thymocytes. V and J are TRBV28 and TRBJ1-2, with D possibly being TRBD1 (5 bases). This receptor was identified in a boy in the first two years of life with a congenital heart defect. CDR3 loop: CASSLGGERYGYTF. The CDR3 bases are TGTGCCAGCAGTTTGGGGGGGGAGCGGTATGGCTACACCTTC.